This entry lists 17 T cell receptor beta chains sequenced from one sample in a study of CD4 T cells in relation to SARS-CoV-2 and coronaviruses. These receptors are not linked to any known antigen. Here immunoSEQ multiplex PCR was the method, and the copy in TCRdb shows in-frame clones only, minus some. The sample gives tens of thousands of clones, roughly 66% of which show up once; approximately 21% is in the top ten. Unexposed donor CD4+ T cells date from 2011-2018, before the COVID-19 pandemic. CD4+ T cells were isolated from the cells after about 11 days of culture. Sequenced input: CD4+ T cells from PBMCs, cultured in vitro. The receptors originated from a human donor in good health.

The CDR3 nucleotides read TGTGCCAGCAGCTTAACCCAGGCAATCGGGGAGCTGTTTTTT. Translation gives CASSLTQAIGELFF. The V gene is TRBV7-9, the J gene TRBJ2-2; D is unclear. Trimming left V 2 bases short and J 7 bases short, with 11 bases between. The germline CDR1 and CDR2 sequences are SEHNR and FQNEAQ (reference sequence). There are 14 residues in the CDR3. Variable domain in full (rest from reference TRBV7-9 and TRBJ2-2): DTGVSQNPRHKITKRGQNVTFRCDPISEHNRLYWYRQTLGQGPEFLTYFQNEAQLEKSRLLSDRFSAERPKGSFSTLEIQRTEQGDSAMYLCASSLTQAIGELFFGEGSRLTVL.

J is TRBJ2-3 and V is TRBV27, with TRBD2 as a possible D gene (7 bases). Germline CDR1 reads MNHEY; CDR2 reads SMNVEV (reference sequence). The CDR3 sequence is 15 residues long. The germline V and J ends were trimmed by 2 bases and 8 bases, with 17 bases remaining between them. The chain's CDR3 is CASSLGGAVFGTQYF. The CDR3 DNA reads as TGTGCCAGCAGTTTAGGGGGGGCCGTATTCGGTACGCAGTATTTT.

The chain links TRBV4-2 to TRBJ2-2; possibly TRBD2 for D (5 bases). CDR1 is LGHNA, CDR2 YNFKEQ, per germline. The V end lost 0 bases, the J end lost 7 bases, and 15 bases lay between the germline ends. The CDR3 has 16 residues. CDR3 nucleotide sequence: TGTGCCAGCAGCCAAGATACCCAAAGAGGGATCGGGGAGCTGTTTTTT. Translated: CASSQDTQRGIGELFF.

CDR3 residues: CASSLSPAASTDTQYF. The CDR3 DNA sequence: TGTGCCAGCAGCCTGAGTCCAGCGGCTAGCACAGATACGCAGTATTTT. V usage is TRBV3-1 (or the pseudogene TRBV3-2) and J usage is TRBJ2-3; D perhaps matches TRBD2 (5 bases). V lost 4 bases to trimming and J lost 0 bases, with 14 bases between them. CDR1 is LGHDT and CDR2 is YNNKEL in the germline V gene (reference sequence). The CDR3 covers 16 residues.

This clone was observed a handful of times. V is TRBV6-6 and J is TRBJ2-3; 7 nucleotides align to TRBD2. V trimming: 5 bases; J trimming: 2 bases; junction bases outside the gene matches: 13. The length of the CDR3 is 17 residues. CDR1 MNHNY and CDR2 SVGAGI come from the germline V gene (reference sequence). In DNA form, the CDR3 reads TGTGCCAGCAGTCCTACCCTGGGGGGACTAATCACAGATACGCAGTATTTT. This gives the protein CASSPTLGGLITDTQYF.

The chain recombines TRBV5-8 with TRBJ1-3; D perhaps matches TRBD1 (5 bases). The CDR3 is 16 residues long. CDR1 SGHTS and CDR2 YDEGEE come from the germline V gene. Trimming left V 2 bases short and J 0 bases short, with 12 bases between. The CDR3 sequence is CASSFQGVSSGNTIYF. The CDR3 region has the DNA TGTGCCAGCAGCTTTCAGGGCGTTAGCTCTGGAAACACCATATATTTT.

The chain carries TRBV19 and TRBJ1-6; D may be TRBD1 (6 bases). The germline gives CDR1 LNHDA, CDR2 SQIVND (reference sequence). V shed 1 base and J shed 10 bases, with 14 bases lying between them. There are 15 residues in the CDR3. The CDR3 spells CASSIGTAQGSPLHF. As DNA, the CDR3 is TGTGCCAGTAGTATAGGGACAGCCCAGGGGTCACCCCTCCACTTT.

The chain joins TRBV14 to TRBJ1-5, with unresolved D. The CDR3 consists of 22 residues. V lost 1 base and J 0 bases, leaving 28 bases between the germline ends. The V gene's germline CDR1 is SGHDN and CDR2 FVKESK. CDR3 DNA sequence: TGTGCCAGCAGCCAAGGTCCCCATTTGCAAATTATTTTCTACAATAGCAATCAGCCCCAGCATTTT. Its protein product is CASSQGPHLQIIFYNSNQPQHF.

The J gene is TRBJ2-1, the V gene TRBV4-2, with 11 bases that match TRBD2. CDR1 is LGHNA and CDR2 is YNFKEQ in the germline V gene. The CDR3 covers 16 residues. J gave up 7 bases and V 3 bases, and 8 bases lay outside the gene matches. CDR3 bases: TGTGCCAGCAGCCAGGAACTAGCGGGGGCGGGGAATGAGCAGTTCTTC. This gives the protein CASSQELAGAGNEQFF.

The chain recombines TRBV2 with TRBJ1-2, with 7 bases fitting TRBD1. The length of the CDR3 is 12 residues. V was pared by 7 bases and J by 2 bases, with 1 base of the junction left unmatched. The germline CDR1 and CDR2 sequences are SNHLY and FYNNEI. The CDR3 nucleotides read TGTGCCAGCATAGGGGGCAACTATGGCTACACCTTC. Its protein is CASIGGNYGYTF.

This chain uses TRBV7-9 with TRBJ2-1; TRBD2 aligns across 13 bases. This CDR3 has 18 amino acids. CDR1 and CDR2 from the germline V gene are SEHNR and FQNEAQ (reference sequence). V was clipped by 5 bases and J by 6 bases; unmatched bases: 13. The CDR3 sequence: CASSPWTSGRYLSNEQFF. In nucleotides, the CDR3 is TGTGCCAGCAGCCCGTGGACTAGCGGGAGATATTTGTCCAATGAGCAGTTCTTC.

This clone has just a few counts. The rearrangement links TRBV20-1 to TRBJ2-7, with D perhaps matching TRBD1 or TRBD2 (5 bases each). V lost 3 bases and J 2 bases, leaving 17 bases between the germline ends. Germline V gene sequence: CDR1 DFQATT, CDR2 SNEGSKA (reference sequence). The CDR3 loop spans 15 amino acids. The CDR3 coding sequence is TGCAGTGCTAGTGACTCTGGGGGTTACACCTACGAGCAGTACTTC. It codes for CSASDSGGYTYEQYF.

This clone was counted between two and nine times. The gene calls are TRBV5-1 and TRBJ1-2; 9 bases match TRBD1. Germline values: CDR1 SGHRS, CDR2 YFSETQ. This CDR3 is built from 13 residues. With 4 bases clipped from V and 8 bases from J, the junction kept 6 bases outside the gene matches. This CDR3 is CASSQQGARGYTF. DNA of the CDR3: TGCGCCAGCAGCCAACAGGGGGCGCGAGGCTACACCTTC.

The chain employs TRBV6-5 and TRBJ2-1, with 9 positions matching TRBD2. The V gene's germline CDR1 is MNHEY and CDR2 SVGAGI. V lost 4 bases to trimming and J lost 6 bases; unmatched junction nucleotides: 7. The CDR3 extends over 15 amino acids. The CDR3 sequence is CASSLRGGLGNEQFF. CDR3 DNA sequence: TGTGCCAGCAGTTTGCGGGGGGGCCTTGGCAATGAGCAGTTCTTC.

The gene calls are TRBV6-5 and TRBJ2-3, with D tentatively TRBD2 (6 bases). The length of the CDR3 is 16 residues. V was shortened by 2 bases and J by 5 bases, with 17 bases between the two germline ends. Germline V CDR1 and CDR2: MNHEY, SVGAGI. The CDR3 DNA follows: TGTGCCAGCAGTTACGGGGGGTACCCCTCACAAGATACGCAGTATTTT. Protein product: CASSYGGYPSQDTQYF.

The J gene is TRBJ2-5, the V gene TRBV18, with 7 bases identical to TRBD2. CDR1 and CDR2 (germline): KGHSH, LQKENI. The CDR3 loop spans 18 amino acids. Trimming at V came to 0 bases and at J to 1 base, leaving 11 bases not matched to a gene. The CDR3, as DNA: TGTGCCAGCTCACCACCCATCGGGGGGTCCGCGCTCCAAGAGACCCAGTACTTC. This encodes CASSPPIGGSALQETQYF. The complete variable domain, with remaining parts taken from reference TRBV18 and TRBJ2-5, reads NAGVMQNPRHLVRRRGQEARLRCSPMKGHSHVYWYRQLPEEGLKFMVYLQKENIIDESGMPKERFSAEFPKEGPSILRIQQVVRGDSAAYFCASSPPIGGSALQETQYFGPGTRLLVL.

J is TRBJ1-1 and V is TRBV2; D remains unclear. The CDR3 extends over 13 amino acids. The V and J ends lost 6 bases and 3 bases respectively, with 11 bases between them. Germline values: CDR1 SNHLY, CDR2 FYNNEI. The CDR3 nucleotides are TGTGCCAGCAGGATCAGGAGGGACACTGAAGCTTTCTTT. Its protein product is CASRIRRDTEAFF.